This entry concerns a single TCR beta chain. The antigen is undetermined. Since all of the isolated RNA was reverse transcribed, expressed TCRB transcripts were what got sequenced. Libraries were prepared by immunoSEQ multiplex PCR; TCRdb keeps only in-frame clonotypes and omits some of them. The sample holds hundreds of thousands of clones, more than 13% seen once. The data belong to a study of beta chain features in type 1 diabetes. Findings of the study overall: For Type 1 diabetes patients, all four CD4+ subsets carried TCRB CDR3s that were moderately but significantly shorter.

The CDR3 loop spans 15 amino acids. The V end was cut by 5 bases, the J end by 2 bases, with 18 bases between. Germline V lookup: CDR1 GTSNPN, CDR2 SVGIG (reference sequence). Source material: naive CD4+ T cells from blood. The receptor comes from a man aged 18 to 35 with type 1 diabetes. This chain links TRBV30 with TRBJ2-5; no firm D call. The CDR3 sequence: CAWVPRPSRQETQYF. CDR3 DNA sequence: TGTGCCTGGGTCCCCCGACCAAGCAGACAAGAGACCCAGTACTTC.